A selection of T cell receptor beta chains follows, all from one sample in a study of CD8 T cells in Susac syndrome. Each CDR3 protein is one row after TCRdb ran MiXCR on the immunoSEQ multiplex PCR reads. The sample has about 240,000 distinct CDR3 sequences; around 96% are singletons. Specimen: CD4+ T cells from PBMCs. The receptors come from a human donor with Susac syndrome. Both conserved end residues are part of each CDR3. A D gene is named only where the DNA matches it firmly. Clone sizes are given selectively: once, few, many, or a class where the clone is expanded.

cdr3_nt,cdr3_aa,d_call,clone_size,j_call,v_call
TGCAGCGTTGAATTTGGGGCAGTTGGCTACGAGCAGTACTTC,CSVEFGAVGYEQYF,-,once,TRBJ2-7,TRBV29-1
TGTGCCAGCAAAGTTGCATGGAGGGTGAACACTGAAGCTTTCTTT,CASKVAWRVNTEAFF,-,-,TRBJ1-1,TRBV27
TGTGCCAGCAGCCTCTTTAGGCAGGGGGTCTATGGCTACACCTTC,CASSLFRQGVYGYTF,TRBD1,-,TRBJ1-2,TRBV11-2
TGCAGCGTTTCCCCTAGCGGAACCTACGAGCAGTACTTC,CSVSPSGTYEQYF,TRBD2,-,TRBJ2-7,TRBV29-1
TGTGCCAGCAGTTTTAGGGGGGGGGAGACCCAGTACTTC,CASSFRGGETQYF,-,-,TRBJ2-5,TRBV12-3/TRBV12-4
TGTGCCAGCAGCCTGAGTAGCGGGAGCTATACAGATACGCAGTATTTT,CASSLSSGSYTDTQYF,TRBD2,-,TRBJ2-3,TRBV9
TGTGCCAGCAGCATGGGACGGGAAAACTCCTTT,CASSMGRENSF,-,-,TRBJ1-1,TRBV25-1
TGCAGCACAACCTCCGGGATATTGCAGTTCTTC,CSTTSGILQFF,-,-,TRBJ2-1,TRBV29-1
TGTGCCAGCAGCTTGGAGCGGGTTAGCACAGATACGCAGTATTTT,CASSLERVSTDTQYF,-,-,TRBJ2-3,TRBV5-4
TGTGCCAGCAAGCTGGACAACAGGAACACTGAAGCTTTCTTT,CASKLDNRNTEAFF,-,-,TRBJ1-1,TRBV6-5
TGTGCCACCAGTGATCCACCCCGAACTTTCTTT,CATSDPPRTFF,-,-,TRBJ1-1,TRBV24-1
TGTGCCAGTATTGTCAACACTGAAGCTTTCTTT,CASIVNTEAFF,-,-,TRBJ1-1,TRBV19
TGTGCCAGCAGTCAACGTTATTTGACAGGCCCCGATACGCAGTATTTT,CASSQRYLTGPDTQYF,-,-,TRBJ2-3,TRBV14
TGTGCCAGCAGCCAAGATCGGCAGGGATGGAGTGAAGCTTTCTTT,CASSQDRQGWSEAFF,-,once,TRBJ1-1,TRBV14
TGTGCCAGCAGCGACCCCCGAGGCGTAGCCTCCTACAATGAGCAGTTCTTC,CASSDPRGVASYNEQFF,-,-,TRBJ2-1,TRBV9
TGTGCCAGCAGCCAAAGGGGGGTTTCTTACGACATTCAGTACTTC,CASSQRGVSYDIQYF,-,-,TRBJ2-4,TRBV14
TGTGCCAGCAGTTTGGGCCCAAGAAACACCATATATTTT,CASSLGPRNTIYF,-,-,TRBJ1-3,TRBV28
TGTGCTAGTGGTTTGATCTGGGAGGCATGGGAAGATACGCAGTATTTT,CASGLIWEAWEDTQYF,-,-,TRBJ2-3,TRBV12-5
TGTGCCTGGAGCGGTACAGGGTCTGAAGCTTTCTTT,CAWSGTGSEAFF,-,-,TRBJ1-1,TRBV30
TGTGCCAGCAGCGCCCGGGGGGCTCGGGGCTACACCTTC,CASSARGARGYTF,-,once,TRBJ1-2,TRBV9
TGTGCCAGCTCTCTCAGGGGCCCTTACGACAATGAGCAGTTCTTC,CASSLRGPYDNEQFF,-,-,TRBJ2-1,TRBV18
TGTGCCAGCGCTGAGGAGCCAAGGGACACAGATACGCAGTATTTT,CASAEEPRDTDTQYF,-,-,TRBJ2-3,TRBV2
TGCAGCGTTGGGGGACAGAGAAACACTGAAGCTTTCTTT,CSVGGQRNTEAFF,TRBD1,-,TRBJ1-1,TRBV29-1
TGTGCCAGCCCGGACAGGGACAATGGCTACACCTTC,CASPDRDNGYTF,TRBD1,-,TRBJ1-2,TRBV2
TGTGCCAGCAGTTCCGCCGGTTTGCCCCAGCATTTT,CASSSAGLPQHF,-,-,TRBJ1-5,TRBV28
TGTGCCAGCAGTTCCAGGGGCCCGGAGACCCAGTACTTC,CASSSRGPETQYF,-,few,TRBJ2-5,TRBV28
TGCAGTGCTAGAGAGCAGGCCAAAGAGACCCAGTACTTC,CSAREQAKETQYF,-,-,TRBJ2-5,TRBV20-1
TGTGCCAGCAGTCCTCCGAGACAGGGGAACTATGGCTACACCTTC,CASSPPRQGNYGYTF,TRBD1,-,TRBJ1-2,TRBV28
TGTGCCAGCAGCCAAGTCACAGCTTCCTACGAGCAGTACTTC,CASSQVTASYEQYF,-,-,TRBJ2-7,TRBV3-1
TGCAGTGCTAGGCGCGGTTCGAGCGGGAGCCTCTACAATGAGCAGTTCTTC,CSARRGSSGSLYNEQFF,TRBD2,-,TRBJ2-1,TRBV20-1
TGTGCCAGCAGCCGTACCGCCCGAACTCATGGCTACACCTTC,CASSRTARTHGYTF,-,-,TRBJ1-2,TRBV3-1
TGCAGCAACAGCGGGATGAACAATGAGCAGTTCTTC,CSNSGMNNEQFF,TRBD2,-,TRBJ2-1,TRBV20-1
TGCGCCAGCAGCCTCTTGTCGGGGAGATTAACTAATGAAAAACTGTTTTTT,CASSLLSGRLTNEKLFF,-,-,TRBJ1-4,TRBV4-1
TGTGCCAGCAGCTCTACCCTGCGCGGCGGGTGGAACTACGAGCAGTACTTC,CASSSTLRGGWNYEQYF,-,once,TRBJ2-7,TRBV7-9
TGTGCCAGCAGCTTCCTCCTGCTGATGGGAGATGAGCAGTTCTTC,CASSFLLLMGDEQFF,-,-,TRBJ2-1,TRBV11-2
TGTGCCAGCAGCTTCGTCCAGGGGATCAAGCCCTACGAGCAGTACTTC,CASSFVQGIKPYEQYF,-,-,TRBJ2-7,TRBV25-1
TGCAGTGCTAGAGATAGGGCTAGCGGGAGCTCCTACGAGCAGTACTTC,CSARDRASGSSYEQYF,TRBD2,-,TRBJ2-7,TRBV20-1
TGCAGTGCTAGGCCAGATGGTACAGGGAGCAATCAGCCCCAGCATTTT,CSARPDGTGSNQPQHF,-,-,TRBJ1-5,TRBV20-1
TGTGCCAGCAAGGGACAGGAGATGTGGAGCACTGAAGCTTTCTTT,CASKGQEMWSTEAFF,TRBD1,-,TRBJ1-1,TRBV28
TGTGCCAGCAGCGCTGGGACTAGCGGGGGCCTCGACACCGGGGAGCTGTTTTTT,CASSAGTSGGLDTGELFF,TRBD2,-,TRBJ2-2,TRBV9
TGCAGTGCCCCCGACAGGGCGGTTTCGACTGAAGCTTTCTTT,CSAPDRAVSTEAFF,TRBD1,-,TRBJ1-1,TRBV20-1
TGTGCCAGCAGCCATCCCGGGGGGGTGTTTCTGTTTTTT,CASSHPGGVFLFF,-,-,TRBJ1-4,TRBV3-1
TGTGCCAGCAGGGTTATCCGACTAGCGGGAGAGCAAAGCTCCTACGAGCAGTACTTC,CASRVIRLAGEQSSYEQYF,TRBD2,-,TRBJ2-7,TRBV27
TGTGCTAGCAGCTTAACCGGGAGGACAGATACGCAGTATTTT,CASSLTGRTDTQYF,TRBD2,-,TRBJ2-3,TRBV7-7
TGCGCCAGCAGCCCACGGACTAGCGACAATGAGCAGTTCTTC,CASSPRTSDNEQFF,TRBD2,-,TRBJ2-1,TRBV5-1
TGTGCCAGCAGCTTAGACGCAAAGTACGAGCAGTACTTC,CASSLDAKYEQYF,-,-,TRBJ2-7,TRBV7-2
TGTGCCAGCAGCTTACAGGGCCAGACGGACACTAGCACAGATACGCAGTATTTT,CASSLQGQTDTSTDTQYF,-,-,TRBJ2-3,TRBV4-2
TGTGCCAGCAGCTCGACTGTCAACTATGGCTACACCTTC,CASSSTVNYGYTF,-,-,TRBJ1-2,TRBV7-9
TGTGCCAGCAGCGACCCGCGACAGGGATCTAGTGAGCAGTTCTTC,CASSDPRQGSSEQFF,TRBD1,-,TRBJ2-1,TRBV9
TGTGCCACCAGTGACGTGGGTTATAGCAATCAGCCCCAGCATTTT,CATSDVGYSNQPQHF,-,-,TRBJ1-5,TRBV24-1